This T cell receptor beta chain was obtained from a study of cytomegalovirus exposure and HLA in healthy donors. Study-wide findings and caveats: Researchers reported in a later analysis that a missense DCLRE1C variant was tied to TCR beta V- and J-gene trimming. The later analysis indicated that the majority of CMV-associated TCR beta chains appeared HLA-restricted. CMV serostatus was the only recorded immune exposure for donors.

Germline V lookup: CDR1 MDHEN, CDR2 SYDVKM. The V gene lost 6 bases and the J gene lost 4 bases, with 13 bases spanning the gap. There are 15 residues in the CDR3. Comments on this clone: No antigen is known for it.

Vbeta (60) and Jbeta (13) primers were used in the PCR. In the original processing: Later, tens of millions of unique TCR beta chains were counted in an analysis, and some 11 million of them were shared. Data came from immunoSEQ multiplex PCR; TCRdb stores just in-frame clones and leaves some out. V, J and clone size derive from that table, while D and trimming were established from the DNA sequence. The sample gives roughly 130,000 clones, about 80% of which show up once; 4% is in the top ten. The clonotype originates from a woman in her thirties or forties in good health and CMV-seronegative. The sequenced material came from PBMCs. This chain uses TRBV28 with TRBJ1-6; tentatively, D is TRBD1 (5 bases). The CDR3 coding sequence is TGTGCCAGCAGATCTGATAGGGGTTATAATTCACCCCTCCACTTT. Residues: CASRSDRGYNSPLHF.